These 4 T cell receptor beta chains were all obtained from the same sample, sequenced in a study of breast tumors, draining lymph nodes, adjacent tissues. Samples came from axillary lymph nodes draining the breast cancer. Using its own MiXCR run on the multiplex PCR reads, TCRdb lists one record per CDR3 protein. This table has some 230,000 distinct CDR3 sequences, under 40% appearing once. Material for sequencing was axillary lymph node tissue. Receptors were obtained from a female donor with breast cancer. Some clones in this sample may be carry-over from other donors' samples.

This clonotype was seen ten or more times. The rearrangement joins TRBV24-1 to TRBJ1-1; D call uncertain. The germline V gene encodes CDR1 KGHDR and CDR2 SFDVKD. Trimming left V 7 bases short and J 1 base short, with 9 bases between. The CDR3 totals 13 residues. CDR3 sequence reads: CATRRTANTEAFF. In DNA form, the CDR3 reads TGTGCCACCAGAAGGACGGCGAACACTGAAGCTTTCTTT.

V and J are TRBV18 and TRBJ2-7; TRBD2 matches 12 bases. J gave up 5 bases and V 3 bases, and 8 bases lay outside the gene matches. Germline lookup yields CDR1 KGHSH and CDR2 LQKENI. This CDR3 is built from 16 residues. The CDR3 reads CASSPLGLAGLNEQYF. The CDR3 nucleotides are TGTGCCAGCTCACCCTTAGGACTAGCGGGATTGAACGAGCAGTACTTC.

This clonotype was picked up many times. The genes are TRBV5-1 and TRBJ2-7; a possible D gene is TRBD2 (6 bases). The CDR3 totals 16 residues. Trimming removed 1 base from V and 4 bases from J, with 18 bases in between. Germline V CDR1 and CDR2: SGHRS, YFSETQ. CDR3 coding DNA: TGCGCCAGCAGCTTGTCGTCGGGACTCCCTCGTTACGAGCAGTACTTC. The encoded protein is CASSLSSGLPRYEQYF.

The chain combines TRBV2 with TRBJ1-1; 7 positions match TRBD1. The germline CDR1 and CDR2 sequences are SNHLY and FYNNEI. The V segment lost 1 base and the J segment 8 bases; nucleotides outside the gene matches: 4. This CDR3 contains 13 residues. CDR3: CASSEERDREAFF. CDR3 sequence (DNA): TGTGCCAGCAGTGAAGAAAGGGACAGAGAAGCTTTCTTT.